This TCR beta chain was retrieved from a study of shared clonotypes between healthy human individuals (TCRdb year 2020). Concerning the study at large: The cohort comprised two women and a few men aged 18 to 49 years. For each donor, three plates each were used for CD4 naive and CD4 memory, two plates were used for CD8 naive, and one plate was used for CD8 memory. To estimate repertoire size and how much clonotypes are shared between individuals, the study performed deep sequencing of blood TCR repertoires from roughly five healthy adults. To increase sequencing depth and limit assay-specific biases, TCR repertoire library preparation and sequencing were carried out by different laboratories using diverse techniques. Each donor's leukapheresis produced roughly between about 0.8 and 8.9 billion PBMCs.

For this clone: The antigen it binds to is not known. No quality values exist for individual bases; no much larger clone is one base distant.

TCR CDR3 regions were amplified from genomic DNA by multiplex PCR using the deep immunoSEQ assay. Extracted genomic DNA from each cell subset was spread evenly across all wells of several immunoSEQ 96-well plates, with each plate serving as a replicate. For sorted subsets, each replicate PCR was loaded with about 0.2 ug genomic DNA, equivalent to 25,000 to 30,000 T cell genomes. Purified libraries were measured with a Qubit 3.0 fluorometer, size-checked on a Bioanalyzer 2100, and measured again with the KAPA Library Quantification kit. A separate single-read 150-cycle Illumina NextSeq 550 flow cell was used to sequence each immunoSEQ 96-well plate. Concerning the study's data processing: The immunoSEQ output contained only junctional sequences without quality scores, so filtering could not match that applied to full-length reads. Sequences were annotated with PyIR, a Python wrapper for IgBLAST v1.9, using IMGT germline references to assign V/J genes and CDR3. Any read was removed if the V/J assignment was weak (E-value above 1e-6), the CDR3 was missing, or the read contained stop codons, out-of-frame junctions, or ambiguous translated residues. V3J clonotypes were defined by identical inferred V gene, J gene, and CDR3 amino acid sequence. The percentage overlap between two repertoires was calculated by dividing the number of shared unique clonotypes by the size of the smaller repertoire. RTK rarefaction, the Chao1 estimator, and Recon v2.1 estimates of unobserved clonotypes were used to assess repertoire richness. Generation probabilities were computed with OLGA for all TCRbeta clonotypes obtained by the gDNA method from several donors. In its TCRdb copy, this immuneACCESS table keeps in-frame sequences only and misses some clones. Where compared with another copy, unresolved V genes explain less than half of these, and the others have no known cause. V, J and clone size derive from that table, while D and trimming were established from the DNA sequence. For this sample the table gives 2 million to 3 million clones, of which 93% were detected only once. The ten largest make up approximately 0.35% of the sample.

V is reduced by 4 bases and J by 0 bases, leaving a spacing of 13 bases between them. The germline V gene (reference sequence) supplies CDR1 LNHDA and CDR2 SQIVND. Including the terminal cysteine and phenylalanine, the CDR3 comprises 16 residues. Just CDR3 DNA is preserved here, 48 bases in frame from base 1. The donors were healthy, HIV-negative adults with no recently reported acute infections or vaccinations. Only Caucasian adults living in Nashville, Tennessee, USA were represented among the donors. CD4+ T cells were enriched through magnetic negative selection, after which naive cells were positively selected on CD45RA and the remaining negative fraction served as the memory subset. Blood was obtained by leukapheresis, after which PBMCs were separated by Ficoll-Histopaque density gradient centrifugation and cryopreserved in liquid nitrogen vapor phase. Analytical flow cytometry was used to check the purity and quantity of every magnetically sorted T cell population. Genomic DNA was isolated from each sorted fraction and quantified by UV absorbance on a Nanodrop 2000c.

What the research found in general, with its limitations: Pairwise subsampling indicated that sequencing depth was expected to affect the degree of clonotype sharing among donors. Even with the large sequencing depth, rarefaction of the sorted-subset datasets indicated that sequencing was incomplete. Larger estimated clonotype richness was generally found for naive subsets than for memory subsets. Because the study included only a small number of donors, the genetic and exposure-history diversity represented was limited. When a few donors were compared, the shared fraction of clonotypes was 5% to 6.5% for naive CD4, approximately 3.5% for naive CD8, 2.3% for memory CD4, and under 0.5% for memory CD8. Only blood was sampled, and tissue TCR repertoires likely differ from those in blood. Compared with non-shared clonotypes, the clonotypes found in all four sorted-subset donors had higher generation probabilities.

The receptor's source is a man aged 18 to 29 in good health. Some clones in this sample may be carry-over from other donors' samples. The sequenced material came from naive CD4+ T cells from PBMCs. The label giving this sample's cell subset or site can be read as: CD45RA+ positively selected. The chain uses TRBV19 and TRBJ2-4, with TRBD1 perhaps the D gene, on 6 matching bases. The sequenced DNA is TGTGCCAGTAGTAACTGGACAGTGCTAGCCAAAAACATTCAGTACTTC. Translated, it reads CASSNWTVLAKNIQYF. With the rest looked up from the reference TRBV19 and TRBJ2-4 genes rather than sequenced, the full variable domain is DGGITQSPKYLFRKEGQNVTLSCEQNLNHDAMYWYRQDPGQGLRLIYYSQIVNDFQKGDIAEGYSVSREKKESFPLTVTSAQKNPTAFYLCASSNWTVLAKNIQYFGAGTRLSVL.